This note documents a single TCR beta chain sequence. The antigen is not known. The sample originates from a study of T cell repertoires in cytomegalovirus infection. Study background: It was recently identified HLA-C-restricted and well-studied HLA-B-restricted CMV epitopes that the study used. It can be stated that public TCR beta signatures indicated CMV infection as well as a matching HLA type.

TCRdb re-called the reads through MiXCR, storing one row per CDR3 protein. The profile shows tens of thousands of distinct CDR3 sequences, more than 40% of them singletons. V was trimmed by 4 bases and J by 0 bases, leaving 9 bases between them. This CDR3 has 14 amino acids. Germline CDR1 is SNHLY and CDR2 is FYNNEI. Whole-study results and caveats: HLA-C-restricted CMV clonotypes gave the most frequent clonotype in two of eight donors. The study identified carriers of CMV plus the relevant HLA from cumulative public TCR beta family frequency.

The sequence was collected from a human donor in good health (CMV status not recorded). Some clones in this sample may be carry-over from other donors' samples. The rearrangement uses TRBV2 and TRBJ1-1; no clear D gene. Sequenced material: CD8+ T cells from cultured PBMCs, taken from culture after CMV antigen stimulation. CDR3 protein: CASSGTRLNTEAFF. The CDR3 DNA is TGTGCCAGCAGTGGTACCAGGTTGAACACTGAAGCTTTCTTT.